The 14 T cell receptor beta chains in this list originate from one sample, sequenced in a study of T cell responses to AZD1222 COVID-19 vaccine. Using immunoSEQ multiplex PCR, the repertoire was profiled, and TCRdb retains in-frame clones only, with some absent. Here the sample spans about 120,000 clones, around nine tenths being singletons. The source was peripheral blood, collected 28 days after the second AZD1222 dose. These receptors were obtained from an adult who received the AZD1222 COVID-19 vaccine.

Comments on this clone: The sample contains more than one DNA sequence encoding this CDR3. The chain employs TRBV18 and TRBJ1-4, with D possibly matching TRBD1 (5 bases). This CDR3 region has 13 residues. Trimming took 3 bases from V and 4 from J, leaving 6 bases between them. The germline CDR1 and CDR2 sequences are KGHSH and LQKENI. The CDR3 is CASSPGLNEKLFF. The CDR3, as DNA: TGTGCCAGCTCACCGGGGCTTAATGAAAAACTGTTTTTT.

The rearrangement uses TRBV24-1 and TRBJ2-7, with TRBD1 matching 9 bases. Germline assignment: CDR1 KGHDR and CDR2 SFDVKD. Losses at the gene ends were 3 bases for V and 6 bases for J; bases not matched to a gene: 5. The CDR3 totals 14 residues. CDR3 in DNA: TGTGCCACCAGTGATCGCACAGGGGGCCTCGAGCAGTACTTC. This translates into CATSDRTGGLEQYF.

The rearrangement links TRBV6-6 to TRBJ2-2, with 12 positions matching TRBD1. The V gene end was trimmed by 5 bases and the J gene end by 7 bases; junction bases not matched to a gene: 11. The germline CDR1 and CDR2 sequences are MNHNY and SVGAGI (reference sequence). The CDR3 is 17 amino acids. The CDR3 loop is CASSPIPGQGAFGELFF. The DNA of the CDR3 is TGTGCCAGCAGTCCGATCCCGGGACAGGGGGCTTTCGGGGAGCTGTTTTTT.

V and J are TRBV9 and TRBJ1-5, with a possible D match to TRBD1 (6 bases). Germline V gene sequence: CDR1 SGDLS, CDR2 YYNGEE. This CDR3 is built from 15 residues. V was trimmed by 4 bases and J by 4 bases, leaving 15 bases between them. CDR3 protein: CASSPRGAGNQPQHF. CDR3 nucleotide sequence: TGTGCCAGCAGCCCGAGGGGGGCTGGGAATCAGCCCCAGCATTTT.

J is TRBJ2-1 and V is TRBV19; 10 nucleotides agree with TRBD2. CDR1 is LNHDA and CDR2 is SQIVND in the germline V gene (reference sequence). The CDR3 has 16 residues. With 6 bases clipped from V and 3 bases from J, the junction kept 8 bases outside the gene matches. The CDR3 DNA follows: TGTGCCAGTAGCCTATCGGGACTAGCGATCTACAATGAGCAGTTCTTC. Translating it yields CASSLSGLAIYNEQFF.

The rearrangement links TRBV28 to TRBJ1-6; no firm D call. This CDR3 is built from 13 residues. Germline loops: CDR1 MDHEN, CDR2 SYDVKM. With 7 bases removed from V and 7 bases from J, the gap between germline ends came to 11 bases. Here the CDR3 DNA reads TGTGCCAGCATGTCCTACGGGAATTCACCCCTCCACTTT. It translates to CASMSYGNSPLHF.

The V gene is TRBV12-5, the J gene TRBJ1-3, with D unresolved. This CDR3 region has 13 residues. V lost 7 bases and J lost 2, with 9 bases in between. Germline lookup yields CDR1 LGHNT and CDR2 FRNRAP. CDR3 sequence: CASAGQTGNTIYF. In DNA, the CDR3 is TGTGCTAGTGCGGGCCAGACTGGAAACACCATATATTTT. The full variable domain, rest sourced from reference TRBV12-5 and TRBJ1-3, is DARVTQTPRHKVTEMGQEVTMRCQPILGHNTVFWYRQTMMQGLELLAYFRNRAPLDDSGMPKDRFSAEMPDATLATLKIQPSEPRDSAVYFCASAGQTGNTIYFGEGSWLTVV.

The chain joins TRBV27 to TRBJ2-1, with 15 nucleotides matching TRBD2. CDR3 length: 15 amino acids. With 6 bases clipped from V and 12 bases from J, the junction kept 9 bases outside the gene matches. CDR1 and CDR2 from the germline V gene are MNHEY and SMNVEV (reference sequence). In DNA form, the CDR3 reads TGTGCCAGCAGCCACGGGACTAGCGGGAGGACCGGGCAGTTCTTC. It codes for CASSHGTSGRTGQFF.

Only one count was recorded for this clone. This chain joins TRBV3-1 (or the pseudogene TRBV3-2) and TRBJ1-5; TRBD1 matches 7 bases. Germline assignment: CDR1 LGHDT and CDR2 YNNKEL (reference sequence). The CDR3 contains 15 residues. V lost 1 base and J lost 4; bases outside the gene matches: 4. Written as DNA, the CDR3 is TGTGCCAGCAGCCAAGGGGGACAGCTAAATCAGCCCCAGCATTTT. It translates to CASSQGGQLNQPQHF.

The V call is TRBV19, the J call TRBJ1-2, with D perhaps TRBD1 (5 bases). The V end was cut by 4 bases, the J end by 5 bases, with 14 bases between. The length of the CDR3 is 14 residues. In germline, CDR1 is LNHDA, CDR2 SQIVND (reference sequence). The CDR3 loop reads CASSRGRGGYGYTF. CDR3 nucleotides: TGTGCCAGTAGTAGGGGCCGGGGAGGTTATGGCTACACCTTC.

This chain connects TRBV28 to TRBJ1-5; a possible D gene is TRBD1 (5 bases). Trimming shortened V by 8 bases and J by 2 bases, and 19 bases separated the two germline ends. Germline CDR1 is MDHEN and CDR2 is SYDVKM. The CDR3 is 16 amino acids. The CDR3 coding sequence is TGTGCCAGCCAATTAGGGGTGGGGTATGGCAATCAGCCCCAGCATTTT. It yields the protein CASQLGVGYGNQPQHF.

This clone was detected a few times. The rearrangement links TRBV11-2 to TRBJ1-3; weak D call: TRBD1 (5 bases). V lost 2 bases, J lost 4 bases, and 12 bases lay in between. Germline V lookup: CDR1 SGHAT, CDR2 FQNNGV. The CDR3 extends over 15 amino acids. The CDR3 DNA reads as TGTGCCAGCAGCTTACCAGGCAGGGAAGGAAACACCATATATTTT. It translates to CASSLPGREGNTIYF.

This chain links TRBV7-9 with TRBJ2-2; either TRBD1 or TRBD2 may supply D (6 bases each). CDR3 size: 15 residues. Germline values: CDR1 SEHNR, CDR2 FQNEAQ (reference sequence). V lost 3 bases to trimming and J lost 7 bases, with 15 bases between them. CDR3 sequence (DNA): TGTGCCAGCAGCTTCGGCTCCGGGGGCGGCGGGGAGCTGTTTTTT. This codes for CASSFGSGGGGELFF.

The chain is built from TRBV25-1 and TRBJ1-2; D unclear. This CDR3 has 15 residues. CDR1 is MGHDK, CDR2 SYGVNS, per germline. With 6 bases removed from V and 2 bases from J, the gap between germline ends came to 16 bases. The CDR3 DNA reads as TGTGCCAGCAGAGAAAGTACGGGGAGGAACTATGGCTACACCTTC. Residues: CASRESTGRNYGYTF.